The next 8 T cell receptor beta chains were all read from a single sample in a study of vaccination and CD4 T cells after COVID-19 (dated by TCRdb to 2021 to 2024). Their antigen targets remain unknown. Receptor libraries were prepared by PCR. The listed sequencing device is Illumina iSeq 100. TCR sequencing of DNA from cultured CD4+ T cells used the Oncomine TCR Beta short-read assay at the Johns Hopkins FTIC core. Starting from the raw public reads, TCRdb applied fastp trimming at Q25, assembled clones with MiXCR and retained in-frame beta chains. Duplicate CDR3 protein sequences are folded into a single record with the most common DNA and genes. The sample table records over 10,000 distinct CDR3 sequences; less than 70% of these occur just once. In total, the top ten clones hold about 13% of the sample. The sample's treatment or condition label, decoded: approximately nine-day PBMC culture with coronavirus spike peptide pools or control peptides (ViraFEST assay).

Input material: CD4+ T cells from blood, cultured in vitro. The receptors were sampled from a human donor who had recovered from COVID-19.

This clonotype was observed a few times. V gene TRBV6-1 combines with J gene TRBJ1-5, with 7 bases lining up with TRBD1. This CDR3 is 13 amino acids long. V gave up 6 bases and J gave up 3 bases; unmatched junction bases: 2. Germline V gene data show CDR1 as MNHNS and CDR2 as SASEGT. The DNA of the CDR3 is TGTGCCAGCAGCGGGACAGACAATCAGCCCCAGCATTTT. Translated, it gives CASSGTDNQPQHF.

The chain couples TRBV20-1 to TRBJ2-4; D not certain. The germline V gene has CDR1 DFQATT and CDR2 SNEGSKA (reference sequence). CDR3 length: 13 amino acids. V lost 7 bases to trimming and J lost 0 bases, with 10 bases between them. The CDR3: CSVGSLAKNIQYF. CDR3 nucleotides: TGCAGTGTCGGATCCCTAGCCAAAAACATTCAGTACTTC.

This clonotype occurred a few times. The J gene is TRBJ1-5, the V gene TRBV6-5; D might be TRBD1 (6 bases). The CDR3 has 16 amino acids. Germline CDR1 and CDR2: MNHEY and SVGAGI. The V and J ends lost 5 bases and 7 bases respectively, with 21 bases between them. CDR3: CASSTRQVTSRQPQHF. In nucleotides, the CDR3 is TGTGCCAGCAGTACTCGACAGGTTACCTCCAGACAGCCCCAGCATTTT.

This rearrangement joins TRBV27 to TRBJ2-7; 11 bases are shared with TRBD2. Germline trimming cut 0 bases from V and 2 bases from J; bases unmatched to any gene: 12. This CDR3 comprises 19 residues. Germline-derived CDR1 and CDR2 are MNHEY and SMNVEV (reference sequence). The CDR3 sequence: CASSLSVLASGGPPYEQYF. As DNA, the CDR3 is TGTGCCAGCAGTTTATCGGTTTTGGCTAGCGGGGGGCCCCCCTACGAGCAGTACTTC.

V is TRBV20-1 and J is TRBJ1-2, with D unclear. Deletions cut 2 bases from V and 0 bases from J, with 10 bases between. Germline CDR1 DFQATT, CDR2 SNEGSKA (reference sequence). CDR3 length: 14 residues. CDR3 bases: TGCAGTGCTAGATCCCGTCATACTAACTATGGCTACACCTTC. This translates into CSARSRHTNYGYTF.

The CDR3 is CSAAIILAGGTYEQYF. CDR3 bases: TGCAGTGCTGCAATAATACTAGCGGGAGGAACCTACGAGCAGTACTTC. The V gene is TRBV20-1, the J gene TRBJ2-7, with 12 bases that match TRBD2. Germline V gives CDR1 DFQATT, CDR2 SNEGSKA (reference sequence). The CDR3 sequence is 16 residues long. Trimming took 5 bases from V and 2 from J; bases not matched to a gene: 10.

In DNA, the CDR3 is TGTGCCAGTAGTATGGATAGCGGGGCCTACAATGAGCAGTTCTTC. This translates into CASSMDSGAYNEQFF. The V call is TRBV19, the J call TRBJ2-1, with TRBD2 identical over 8 bases. Germline V lookup: CDR1 LNHDA, CDR2 SQIVND (reference sequence). V lost 3 bases and J lost 2; bases outside the gene matches: 3. CDR3 length equals 15 residues.

The chain recombines TRBV5-1 with TRBJ2-3, with TRBD1 matching over 10 bases. Germline CDR1 is SGHRS and CDR2 is YFSETQ. V trimming: 3 bases; J trimming: 5 bases; junction bases outside the gene matches: 3. This CDR3 has 14 residues. The CDR3 DNA reads as TGCGCCAGCAGCTCGACAGGGGGCCAAGATACGCAGTATTTT. Its translation is CASSSTGGQDTQYF.